A single T cell receptor (beta chain) is shown here with its context. This clonotype has at least ten counts. It has no known antigen specificity. No per-base quality is available; no much larger clone lies one base away. Its CDR3 holds 11 amino acids, cysteine through phenylalanine. Of the read, only the CDR3 DNA is kept; its 33 bases are in frame from base 1. V is shortened by 3 bases, J by 3 bases, and the region joining them spans 2 bases. Looking up the germline V gene yields CDR1 KGHSH and CDR2 LQKENI. Library preparation employed PCR. Sequencing used an Illumina HiSeq 2500. Unique molecular identifiers were incorporated into TCR beta cDNA libraries to reduce PCR and sequencing biases. Roughly 500,000 cDNA molecules were obtained per 1 to 10 million input T cells, so each molecule approximated one T cell. The patient libraries were prepared and sequenced using the same protocol as the earlier healthy control dataset. Within a given batch, samples were prepared together, multiplexed and sequenced on the same HiSeq lane. Regarding the original processing steps: MIGEC handled the raw barcoded reads, throwing out single-read molecular identifier groups before consensus assembly and CDR3 extraction. Clonotype tables were post-analysed with VDJtools, normalizing diversity by down-sampling all datasets to the smallest sample size. Repertoire overlap clustering matched CDR3 amino acid but not nucleotide sequences to correct batch-related cross-sample contamination. The raw public data were reprocessed by TCRdb itself: fastp quality trimming at Q25, MiXCR clonotype calling, in-frame beta chains only. All rows with the same CDR3 protein become a single entry with the most common DNA and genes. The V and J calls, along with clone size, are taken from TCRdb and not from the paper's own processing. Counted in this sample were about 260,000 distinct CDR3 sequences; roughly a third of them appeared once. The leading ten clones occupy roughly 4.8% of the sample.

The sample belongs to a study of post-analysis software for immune sequencing data (dated by TCRdb to about 2015). About the study as a whole: Disease courses on record covered relapsing-remitting, secondary progressive and progressive-relapsing multiple sclerosis, though some patients had no subtype annotation. Patient repertoires were compared against some twelve previously published healthy control repertoires from donors aged about 6 to 28 years. A subset of samples was prepared in parallel using single-end sample barcoding, then pooled and co-amplified after Illumina adapter ligation. Broader findings and caveats from the paper: The control group was slightly older than the multiple sclerosis patient group. Normalized Chao1 diversity was significantly lower in multiple sclerosis patients than controls, suggesting substantial peripheral T-cell clonal expansion. Strong co-clustering of samples prepared in the same batch was shown by direct clustering with F measure, prompting a batch-effect correction. Several TRBV segments, including TRBV5-6, TRBV5-1 and TRBV20-1, were significantly more frequent in patients than controls.

TCR beta repertoires were profiled from peripheral blood of more than ten young patients with multiple sclerosis to demonstrate the VDJtools post-analysis software. The multiple sclerosis patients were children and adolescents ranging in age from about 6 to 17 years. The TCR sequence derives from a girl aged 5 to 17 with multiple sclerosis. The material sequenced was blood. The chain employs TRBV18 and TRBJ2-5, with an unclear D gene assignment. The CDR3 here reads CASSPEETQYF. DNA sequence: TGTGCCAGCTCACCGGAAGAGACCCAGTACTTC.